Listed here are 32 T cell receptor beta chains from one sample, sequenced in a study of cytomegalovirus exposure and HLA in healthy donors. Libraries were prepared by immunoSEQ multiplex PCR; TCRdb keeps only in-frame clonotypes and omits some of them. This table has 99,000 or so clones, approximately 90% appearing once. Input material: PBMCs. The receptors come from a woman between 18 and 29 years old in good health and CMV-seropositive.

The chain links TRBV30 to TRBJ1-1; possible D gene TRBD1, 5 bases. The CDR3 covers 13 residues. Trimming cost V 3 bases and J 0 bases, with 8 bases left between them. CDR1 GTSNPN and CDR2 SVGIG come from the germline V gene (reference sequence). CDR3 region: CAWSSGVNTEAFF. The CDR3 DNA reads TGTGCCTGGAGCTCGGGGGTGAACACTGAAGCTTTCTTT.

The chain joins TRBV5-4 to TRBJ2-3; no clear D. V lost 2 bases and J lost 2, with 15 bases in between. The CDR3 covers 16 residues. The germline gives CDR1 SGHNT, CDR2 YYREEE (reference sequence). The chain's CDR3 is CASSFRSLQFTDTQYF. The DNA of the CDR3 is TGTGCCAGCAGCTTTCGGTCCCTCCAATTCACAGATACGCAGTATTTT.

The chain has TRBV30 and TRBJ2-5; D perhaps matches TRBD2 (5 bases). The CDR3 covers 12 residues. The germline V and J ends were trimmed by 4 bases and 4 bases, with 10 bases remaining between them. In germline, CDR1 is GTSNPN, CDR2 SVGIG (reference sequence). Here the CDR3 DNA reads TGTGCCTGGAATGGAGAGGGAGAGACCCAGTACTTC. It is translated as CAWNGEGETQYF.

This chain joins TRBV28 and TRBJ1-5; 9 bases are a match to TRBD1. The V gene end was trimmed by 2 bases and the J gene end by 6 bases; junction bases not matched to a gene: 8. The germline V gene encodes CDR1 MDHEN and CDR2 SYDVKM. CDR3 length: 16 residues. The CDR3 DNA is TGTGCCAGCAGTTTACCCTGGACAGGGGATAGTCAGCCCCAGCATTTT. Translating it yields CASSLPWTGDSQPQHF. Combining the CDR3 with reference TRBV28 and TRBJ1-5 gives the whole variable domain DVKVTQSSRYLVKRTGEKVFLECVQDMDHENMFWYRQDPGLGLRLIYFSYDVKMKEKGDIPEGYSVSREKKERFSLILESASTNQTSMYLCASSLPWTGDSQPQHFGDGTRLSIL.

This chain uses TRBV7-9 with TRBJ2-3; 11 nucleotides align to TRBD1. V gave up 3 bases and J gave up 4 bases; unmatched junction bases: 9. The CDR3 totals 17 residues. Looked up from germline, CDR1 is SEHNR and CDR2 is FQNEAQ (reference sequence). CDR3 sequence: CASSFALPGQGADTQYF. The CDR3 nucleotides read TGTGCCAGCAGCTTCGCGCTCCCGGGACAGGGGGCAGATACGCAGTATTTT.

The sample holds a few counts of this clone. The chain links TRBV2 to TRBJ2-2, with TRBD2 as a possible D gene (6 bases). Trimming removed 7 bases from V and 7 bases from J, with 22 bases in between. Germline loops: CDR1 SNHLY, CDR2 FYNNEI. The CDR3 covers 16 residues. For the CDR3, the DNA is TGTGCCAGCAAGGACCTTGGGACTCCGTGGGGCGGGGAGCTGTTTTTT. It yields the protein CASKDLGTPWGGELFF.

This chain connects TRBV7-8 to TRBJ2-2; no firm D call. This CDR3 is 13 amino acids long. Germline loops: CDR1 SGHVS, CDR2 FQNEAQ. With 11 bases removed from V and 1 base from J, the gap between germline ends came to 11 bases. The CDR3 region is CACWAVNTGELFF. CDR3 nucleotide sequence: TGTGCCTGCTGGGCAGTGAACACCGGGGAGCTGTTTTTT.

V is TRBV19 and J is TRBJ2-2; D unclear. CDR3 length equals 16 residues. Germline CDR1 is LNHDA and CDR2 is SQIVND (reference sequence). Trimming cost V 3 bases and J 5 bases, with 16 bases left between them. The CDR3 coding sequence is TGTGCCAGTAGTATTAAGAACATATTTGGTACCGGGGAGCTGTTTTTT. The encoded protein is CASSIKNIFGTGELFF.

This rearrangement joins TRBV10-2 to TRBJ1-1; D is possibly TRBD1 (5 bases). The CDR3 is made up of 12 amino acids. Trimming left V 4 bases short and J 5 bases short, with 8 bases between. The V gene's germline CDR1 is WSHSY and CDR2 SAAADI. CDR3 in amino acids: CASSVTVTEAFF. The DNA of the CDR3 is TGCGCCAGCAGTGTGACAGTTACTGAAGCTTTCTTT.

The chain employs TRBV18 and TRBJ2-2; maybe TRBD1 (5 bases). This CDR3 is 16 amino acids long. The germline gives CDR1 KGHSH, CDR2 LQKENI. Trimming took 1 base from V and 1 from J, leaving 10 bases between them. CDR3 loop: CASSPRQKMNTGELFF. CDR3 coding DNA: TGTGCCAGCTCACCACGACAGAAGATGAACACCGGGGAGCTGTTTTTT.

The V gene is TRBV28, the J gene TRBJ1-2, with TRBD1 identical over 7 bases. The ends lost 6 bases at V and 2 bases at J; junction bases unmatched: 3. This CDR3 comprises 13 residues. Germline CDR1 and CDR2: MDHEN and SYDVKM. The CDR3 bases are TGTGCCAGCAGACCGGGACAGAACTATGGCTACACCTTC. Amino acid sequence: CASRPGQNYGYTF.

V and J are TRBV5-6 and TRBJ1-4; maybe TRBD1 (5 bases). The V end was cut by 2 bases, the J end by 3 bases, with 8 bases between. Germline CDR1 is SGHDT and CDR2 is YYEEEE. The CDR3 has 14 amino acids. This CDR3 is CASSLWGANEKLFF. The CDR3 DNA follows: TGTGCCAGCAGCTTATGGGGGGCTAATGAAAAACTGTTTTTT.

The gene calls are TRBV9 and TRBJ2-7; TRBD2 matches 9 bases. V lost 0 bases, J lost 1 base, and 2 bases stayed unmatched. The CDR3 loop spans 15 amino acids. Germline V lookup: CDR1 SGDLS, CDR2 YYNGEE. CDR3 DNA: TGTGCCAGCAGCGTAGACACTAGCGGGTCCTACGAGCAGTACTTC. Translating gives CASSVDTSGSYEQYF.

This clone came up once. The V and J genes are TRBV7-2 and TRBJ2-7, with a possible D match to TRBD2 (8 bases). CDR1 is SGHTA, CDR2 FQGNSA, per germline. The CDR3 has 17 residues. The V and J ends lost 6 bases and 1 base respectively, with 22 bases between them. CDR3 loop: CASREGASGSLSYEQYF. Here the CDR3 DNA reads TGTGCCAGCAGGGAGGGGGCTAGCGGGTCCCTTTCCTACGAGCAGTACTTC.

The V and J genes are TRBV27 and TRBJ1-3; possibly TRBD1 for D (6 bases). V lost 2 bases and J 0 bases, leaving 8 bases between the germline ends. This CDR3 is built from 15 residues. The V gene's germline CDR1 is MNHEY and CDR2 SMNVEV (reference sequence). The DNA for the CDR3 is TGTGCCAGCAGTTTAGGGGGACACTCTGGAAACACCATATATTTT. Translation gives CASSLGGHSGNTIYF.

This chain links TRBV5-4 with TRBJ2-1, with D perhaps TRBD2 (6 bases). From germline, CDR1 is SGHNT and CDR2 YYREEE (reference sequence). The CDR3 covers 16 residues. With 1 base removed from V and 6 bases from J, the gap between germline ends came to 17 bases. CDR3 nucleotides: TGTGCCAGCAGCTTGAAATCGGGGGTCCCCTCCAATGAGCAGTTCTTC. Translation gives CASSLKSGVPSNEQFF.

J is TRBJ1-2 and V is TRBV5-6; D gene unclear. V was clipped by 1 base and J by 5 bases, with 12 bases between them. The CDR3 runs to 14 residues. Germline CDR1 is SGHDT and CDR2 is YYEEEE. The CDR3 DNA reads TGTGCCAGCAGCTTGCAACTATCGGGATATGGCTACACCTTC. Protein sequence: CASSLQLSGYGYTF.

The chain employs TRBV19 and TRBJ1-1, with D possibly being TRBD1 (6 bases). In germline, CDR1 is LNHDA, CDR2 SQIVND (reference sequence). The CDR3 spans 13 residues. V lost 3 bases and J lost 8, with 13 bases in between. The CDR3 nucleotides are TGTGCCAGTAGTATTGTCTTAGGGACAGAAGCTTTCTTT. It yields the protein CASSIVLGTEAFF.

The CDR3 sequence: CASSPGLAHYNEQFF. The CDR3 region has the DNA TGTGCCAGCAGCCCGGGACTAGCGCACTACAATGAGCAGTTCTTC. V usage is TRBV9 and J usage is TRBJ2-1; 10 nucleotides align to TRBD2. CDR1 is SGDLS, CDR2 YYNGEE, per germline. This CDR3 is built from 15 residues. V lost 4 bases to trimming and J lost 3 bases; unmatched junction nucleotides: 4.

The chain links TRBV11-2 to TRBJ1-1; 7 bases match TRBD1. Germline V gene sequence: CDR1 SGHAT, CDR2 FQNNGV. CDR3 size: 14 residues. J gave up 4 bases and V 6 bases, and 8 bases lay outside the gene matches. CDR3 sequence reads: CASRTAGGRTEAFF. The CDR3 DNA reads as TGTGCCAGCAGGACCGCAGGGGGGCGCACTGAAGCTTTCTTT.

This clone showed up just once. The V and J genes are TRBV12-5 and TRBJ2-2; D possibly corresponds to TRBD2 (6 bases). The V gene's germline CDR1 is LGHNT and CDR2 FRNRAP. Trimming took off 5 bases at V and 3 bases at J, with 13 bases between the two ends. This CDR3 contains 15 residues. The CDR3 DNA sequence: TGTGCTAGTGGTCCCCCCCGGGAGTACACCGGGGAGCTGTTTTTT. This sequence encodes CASGPPREYTGELFF.

V usage is TRBV9 and J usage is TRBJ2-7, with D possibly matching TRBD2 (5 bases). The ends were cut back, 0 bases at V and 3 bases at J, with 10 bases in the middle. This CDR3 comprises 14 residues. Germline values: CDR1 SGDLS, CDR2 YYNGEE. CDR3 protein: CASSVGTYLYEQYF. DNA for the CDR3: TGTGCCAGCAGCGTAGGGACTTATCTCTACGAGCAGTACTTC.

This clone was detected only a few times. V is TRBV2 and J is TRBJ1-6; D is possibly TRBD1 (5 bases). V lost 6 bases, J lost 6 bases, and 9 bases lay in between. Germline CDR1 reads SNHLY; CDR2 reads FYNNEI. The CDR3 is 13 residues long. The CDR3 sequence is CASSHDSNSPLHF. The CDR3, as DNA: TGTGCCAGCAGCCACGACAGTAATTCACCCCTCCACTTT.

The chain is built from TRBV5-6 and TRBJ2-5, with D possibly being TRBD1 (6 bases). V lost 2 bases and J lost 5, with 19 bases in between. CDR1 is SGHDT and CDR2 is YYEEEE in the germline V gene. The CDR3 sequence is 16 residues long. The CDR3 DNA reads as TGTGCCAGCAGCTTCTACAGGGTCGGTGCATCGGAGACCCAGTACTTC. Protein: CASSFYRVGASETQYF.

The sample holds a few counts of this clone. V and J are TRBV19 and TRBJ1-4; 7 bases are a match to TRBD1. The germline V gene has CDR1 LNHDA and CDR2 SQIVND (reference sequence). The CDR3 runs to 15 residues. V shed 4 bases and J 6 bases; nucleotides not matched to a gene: 8. The CDR3: CASSRVQGKYEKLFF. The CDR3 DNA is TGTGCCAGTAGTAGGGTACAGGGGAAATATGAAAAACTGTTTTTT.

The chain carries TRBV7-3 and TRBJ1-1, with D perhaps TRBD1 (6 bases). CDR3 length: 13 residues. V gave up 5 bases and J gave up 0 bases, with 7 bases separating them. The germline V gene encodes CDR1 SGHTA and CDR2 FQGTGA. DNA of the CDR3: TGTGCCAGCAGCGAGGGGGTGAACACTGAAGCTTTCTTT. It specifies CASSEGVNTEAFF.

This chain uses TRBV29-1 with TRBJ2-7, with 10 bases lining up with TRBD2. Germline V lookup: CDR1 SQVTM, CDR2 ANQGSEA. The CDR3 has 14 amino acids. V lost 2 bases, J lost 0 bases, and 1 base stayed unmatched. Here the CDR3 reads CSVEWTSGSYEQYF. The CDR3 DNA reads TGCAGCGTTGAATGGACTAGCGGCTCCTACGAGCAGTACTTC.

The V gene is TRBV7-9, the J gene TRBJ2-7, with 8 nucleotides matching TRBD1. Germline trimming cut 5 bases from V and 4 bases from J; bases unmatched to any gene: 13. The CDR3 loop spans 16 amino acids. The germline CDR1 and CDR2 sequences are SEHNR and FQNEAQ (reference sequence). DNA for the CDR3: TGTGCCAGCAGCGACCGGCCGGGACAGGTGGCATACGAGCAGTACTTC. Translation: CASSDRPGQVAYEQYF.

The V gene is TRBV4-2, the J gene TRBJ1-2; 8 nucleotides match TRBD1. V shed 1 base, J shed 1 base, and the junction held 5 bases outside the gene matches. The CDR3 covers 16 residues. Germline CDR1 is LGHNA and CDR2 is YNFKEQ. DNA for the CDR3: TGTGCCAGCAGCCAAGCGCTGGGACAGGTTAACTATGGCTACACCTTC. This sequence encodes CASSQALGQVNYGYTF.

The chain joins TRBV4-1 to TRBJ1-4, with 9 bases matching TRBD1. Germline loops: CDR1 MGHRA, CDR2 YSYEKL. Trimming removed 3 bases from V and 4 bases from J; junction bases left unmatched: 3. This CDR3 contains 15 residues. The CDR3 DNA follows: TGCGCCAGCAGCCACCGGGACAGGGTTAATGAAAAACTGTTTTTT. Its translation: CASSHRDRVNEKLFF.

The CDR3, as DNA: TGCGCCAGCAGTCAGGGGGACAGGGGGCCCTACAATGAGCAGTTCTTC. It codes for CASSQGDRGPYNEQFF. The chain recombines TRBV23-1 with TRBJ2-1; 12 bases line up with TRBD1. TRBV23-1 is given ORF status, its function remaining uncertain. V lost 3 bases and J lost 2; bases outside the gene matches: 2. The CDR3 covers 16 residues.

The rearrangement uses TRBV27 and TRBJ1-5; D is unresolved. V was clipped by 5 bases and J by 2 bases, with 16 bases between them. The CDR3 loop spans 16 amino acids. CDR1 and CDR2 (germline): MNHEY, SMNVEV (reference sequence). CDR3: CASSPWAGEGNQPQHF. In nucleotides, the CDR3 is TGTGCCAGCAGTCCGTGGGCGGGCGAGGGCAATCAGCCCCAGCATTTT.